These 29 T cell receptor beta chains came from one sample sequenced in a study of shared clonotypes between healthy human individuals. Clones were read by immunoSEQ multiplex PCR, and TCRdb kept only the in-frame ones, dropping some. The sample lists fewer than 850,000 clones, 72% seen once, with 1.8% in the top ten. Sequenced: memory CD4+ T cells sorted from blood. The subset is: CD45RA-negative fraction. Receptor source: a woman aged 25 to 39 in good health.

The chain links TRBV5-1 to TRBJ2-7, with D hard to call. This CDR3 contains 14 residues. Trimming removed 5 bases at V and 5 bases at J, with 17 bases between. Germline V CDR1 and CDR2: SGHRS, YFSETQ. For the CDR3, the DNA is TGCGCCAGCAGGCTAGGCTCCAACGAGAACGAGCAGTACTTC. This codes for CASRLGSNENEQYF.

The V call is TRBV19, the J call TRBJ2-7; TRBD2 agrees at 7 bases. Germline V CDR1 and CDR2: LNHDA, SQIVND (reference sequence). The CDR3 is made up of 17 amino acids. Trimming cost V 2 bases and J 0 bases; bases outside gene matches: 10. DNA of the CDR3: TGTGCCAGTAGTATAAGGGCTAGCGGAACCAGCTCCTACGAGCAGTACTTC. Translated, it gives CASSIRASGTSSYEQYF. The entire variable domain, with the rest obtained from reference TRBV19 and TRBJ2-7, is as follows: DGGITQSPKYLFRKEGQNVTLSCEQNLNHDAMYWYRQDPGQGLRLIYYSQIVNDFQKGDIAEGYSVSREKKESFPLTVTSAQKNPTAFYLCASSIRASGTSSYEQYFGPGTRLTVT.

The rearrangement links TRBV2 to TRBJ2-2; 7 bases match TRBD1. J lost 1 base, V lost 5 bases, and 4 bases had no gene match. This CDR3 spans 15 amino acids. Germline values: CDR1 SNHLY, CDR2 FYNNEI. The CDR3 DNA reads as TGTGCCAGCAGTACCTACAGGGGGAACACCGGGGAGCTGTTTTTT. It codes for CASSTYRGNTGELFF.

This clone was picked up a small number of times. The chain carries TRBV10-3 and TRBJ1-1; D not certain. Germline-derived CDR1 and CDR2 are ENHRY and SYGVKD. Between the trimmed V and J ends, which lost 0 bases and 5 bases, there was a span of 7 bases. This CDR3 has 13 residues. CDR3 in DNA: TGTGCCATCAGTGAGTCGTCGGGGACTGAAGCTTTCTTT. It specifies CAISESSGTEAFF.

The rearrangement links TRBV11-2 to TRBJ2-1, with a weak D call TRBD2 (6 bases). CDR3 size: 15 residues. Trimming shortened V by 3 bases and J by 10 bases, and 19 bases separated the two germline ends. Looked up from germline, CDR1 is SGHAT and CDR2 is FQNNGV. The CDR3 here is CASSFPPGVAGEQFF. The CDR3 DNA is TGTGCCAGCAGCTTTCCCCCCGGGGTTGCGGGAGAGCAGTTCTTC.

This clone was counted only a few times. This sequence joins TRBV5-1 and TRBJ2-1; D may be TRBD1 or TRBD2 (5 bases each). The V gene lost 4 bases and the J gene lost 3 bases, with 14 bases spanning the gap. The CDR3 is made up of 15 amino acids. CDR1 is SGHRS and CDR2 is YFSETQ in the germline V gene. For the CDR3, the DNA is TGCGCCAGCAGCCTCCGGGACCCCATCTACAATGAGCAGTTCTTC. Protein sequence: CASSLRDPIYNEQFF.

V usage is TRBV5-4 and J usage is TRBJ2-5; unclear D gene. V was clipped by 0 bases and J by 3 bases, with 6 bases between them. CDR1 is SGHNT and CDR2 is YYREEE in the germline V gene (reference sequence). The length of the CDR3 is 13 residues. CDR3 sequence (DNA): TGTGCCAGCAGCTTGGTTGAGGAAGAGACCCAGTACTTC. As protein: CASSLVEEETQYF.

The CDR3 DNA sequence: TGTGCCAGCAGCGTAGTAGAATGGGCCGGGAGTACATCCTACGAGCAGTACTTC. Translation: CASSVVEWAGSTSYEQYF. The rearrangement uses TRBV9 and TRBJ2-7; D might be TRBD2 (6 bases). This CDR3 contains 18 residues. Germline-derived CDR1 and CDR2 are SGDLS and YYNGEE. V was trimmed by 0 bases and J by 1 base, leaving 20 bases between them.

The gene calls are TRBV19 and TRBJ2-5; 7 bases fit TRBD2. The CDR3 consists of 12 residues. V gave up 5 bases and J gave up 9 bases; unmatched junction bases: 6. Germline V lookup: CDR1 LNHDA, CDR2 SQIVND (reference sequence). The CDR3 protein is CASSRREGPQYF. CDR3 coding DNA: TGTGCCAGTAGTCGCAGGGAGGGGCCCCAGTACTTC.

The V and J genes are TRBV4-1 and TRBJ1-3; 8 bases map to TRBD1. From germline, CDR1 is MGHRA and CDR2 YSYEKL. The CDR3 has 18 amino acids. J gave up 1 base and V 0 bases, and 8 bases lay outside the gene matches. The CDR3 protein is CASSQEDHRGISGNTIYF. The CDR3 region has the DNA TGCGCCAGCAGCCAAGAAGACCACAGGGGGATATCTGGAAACACCATATATTTT.

V gene TRBV4-1 combines with J gene TRBJ2-1; D is unresolved. The CDR3 consists of 15 residues. CDR1 is MGHRA and CDR2 is YSYEKL in the germline V gene. Trimming took 4 bases from V and 4 from J, leaving 14 bases between them. DNA for the CDR3: TGCGCCAGCAGCCCCCCCGAGACGGTGTACAATGAGCAGTTCTTC. This encodes CASSPPETVYNEQFF.

Worth noting for this clone: The sample contains more than one DNA sequence encoding this CDR3. The chain has TRBV18 and TRBJ2-5; unclear D gene. The CDR3 extends over 12 amino acids. Trimming cost V 5 bases and J 0 bases, with 4 bases left between them. CDR1 KGHSH and CDR2 LQKENI come from the germline V gene. CDR3 amino acids: CASSSYQETQYF. CDR3 nucleotide sequence: TGTGCCAGCTCATCGTACCAAGAGACCCAGTACTTC. The variable domain in full, completed from reference TRBV18 and TRBJ2-5, reads NAGVMQNPRHLVRRRGQEARLRCSPMKGHSHVYWYRQLPEEGLKFMVYLQKENIIDESGMPKERFSAEFPKEGPSILRIQQVVRGDSAAYFCASSSYQETQYFGPGTRLLVL.

This clone has only a few counts. J is TRBJ2-7 and V is TRBV7-9; 9 nucleotides align to TRBD2. The CDR3 is 14 amino acids. The trim removed 4 bases at V and 3 bases at J, leaving 4 bases unmatched. Germline assignment: CDR1 SEHNR and CDR2 FQNEAQ (reference sequence). CDR3 DNA sequence: TGTGCCAGCAGCTCCGGGACTAGCAGCTACGAGCAGTACTTC. Translated: CASSSGTSSYEQYF.

V and J are TRBV9 and TRBJ2-5; 10 nucleotides line up with TRBD1. The J segment lost 3 bases and the V segment lost 0 bases, leaving 8 bases of the junction unmatched. The CDR3 length is 17 residues. CDR1 is SGDLS, CDR2 YYNGEE, per germline. CDR3 DNA: TGTGCCAGCAGCGTAGGGGCCGCGACAGGGGGCGAAGAGACCCAGTACTTC. Protein: CASSVGAATGGEETQYF.

The chain links TRBV4-1 to TRBJ2-7, with 11 bases matching TRBD2. The CDR3 runs 18 residues. V gave up 0 bases and J gave up 7 bases; unmatched junction bases: 14. Germline CDR1 and CDR2: MGHRA and YSYEKL. The DNA for the CDR3 is TGCGCCAGCAGCCAAGATTTCGGGGAGACTAGCGGGGTACGAGAGCAGTACTTC. It encodes CASSQDFGETSGVREQYF.

CDR3 nucleotides: TGTGCCAGCAGTTCGGACAGGGCCTCTCGTTTTCAGTTCTTC. Its protein product is CASSSDRASRFQFF. This chain connects TRBV6-5 to TRBJ2-1, with 8 bases matching TRBD1. In germline, CDR1 is MNHEY, CDR2 SVGAGI. CDR3 length equals 14 residues. The junction had 12 bases not matched to a gene; V was cut back by 4 bases and J by 13 bases.

This rearrangement joins TRBV5-1 to TRBJ2-7; 15 bases are shared with TRBD2. V was pared by 4 bases and J by 6 bases, with 11 bases of the junction left unmatched. The CDR3 has 17 amino acids. Germline V gene lookup returns CDR1 SGHRS and CDR2 YFSETQ. In DNA form, the CDR3 reads TGCGCCAGCAGCGCGTTTCCGGGACTAGCGGGAGGCTCCGAGCAGTACTTC. Protein sequence: CASSAFPGLAGGSEQYF. The variable domain in full, completed from reference TRBV5-1 and TRBJ2-7, reads KAGVTQTPRYLIKTRGQQVTLSCSPISGHRSVSWYQQTPGQGLQFLFEYFSETQRNKGNFPGRFSGRQFSNSRSEMNVSTLELGDSALYLCASSAFPGLAGGSEQYFGPGTRLTVT.

This rearrangement joins TRBV29-1 to TRBJ2-3; D is ambiguous. Germline assignment: CDR1 SQVTM and CDR2 ANQGSEA. The CDR3 is 14 residues long. CDR3 bases: TGCAACCCCCGAAGTTGGGATCACACAGATACGCAGTATTTT. This gives the protein CNPRSWDHTDTQYF.

This chain links TRBV7-2 with TRBJ2-1; possible D gene TRBD2, 6 bases. The CDR3 has 18 amino acids. Germline-derived CDR1 and CDR2 are SGHTA and FQGNSA. Trimming shortened V by 3 bases and J by 0 bases, and 18 bases separated the two germline ends. The CDR3 DNA reads as TGTGCCAGCAGCTTTATGGGACTCGGCGCGAGCTCCTACAATGAGCAGTTCTTC. It yields the protein CASSFMGLGASSYNEQFF.

This clone has only a few counts. V is TRBV7-8 and J is TRBJ2-6; D is perhaps TRBD2 (5 bases). This CDR3 is 16 amino acids long. V was cut by 5 bases and J by 2 bases, with 13 bases left in between. CDR1 SGHVS and CDR2 FQNEAQ come from the germline V gene. The DNA of the CDR3 is TGTGCCAGCAGCCCCCGCGGACTGCCTGGGGCCAACGTCCTGACTTTC. Translated: CASSPRGLPGANVLTF.

The chain uses TRBV5-1 and TRBJ2-7, with D possibly being TRBD1 (6 bases). The CDR3 extends over 16 amino acids. In germline, CDR1 is SGHRS, CDR2 YFSETQ. The V end lost 0 bases, the J end lost 3 bases, and 16 bases lay between the germline ends. The CDR3 spells CASSLGASGTNYEQYF. The CDR3 DNA is TGCGCCAGCAGCTTGGGAGCCTCCGGGACAAACTACGAGCAGTACTTC.

V gene TRBV28 combines with J gene TRBJ1-1; D call uncertain. Trimming stripped 6 bases from V and 0 bases from J, with 14 bases between. The germline gives CDR1 MDHEN, CDR2 SYDVKM. This CDR3 comprises 15 residues. CDR3 coding DNA: TGTGCCAGCAGGACGCCCGAGAAGTTGAACACTGAAGCTTTCTTT. It encodes CASRTPEKLNTEAFF.

V is TRBV6-4 and J is TRBJ2-1; 10 bases line up with TRBD2. After removal of 8 bases from V and 4 bases from J, the junction contained 8 bases not matched to a gene. From germline, CDR1 is MRHNA and CDR2 SNTAGT. The CDR3 runs 15 residues. CDR3 sequence reads: CASGLTSGSYNEQFF. The CDR3 DNA sequence: TGTGCCAGCGGCCTGACTAGCGGGTCTTACAATGAGCAGTTCTTC.

The chain couples TRBV4-2 to TRBJ2-1; perhaps D is TRBD1 or TRBD2 (5 bases each). The CDR3 covers 15 residues. V was clipped by 0 bases and J by 2 bases, with 8 bases between them. Germline CDR1 LGHNA, CDR2 YNFKEQ. The CDR3 DNA reads TGTGCCAGCAGCCAAGAAAGGGGACCCTACAATGAGCAGTTCTTC. Encoded protein: CASSQERGPYNEQFF.

This clone was recorded once. The V and J genes are TRBV27 and TRBJ2-7, with D maybe TRBD1 (7 bases). Germline V gene sequence: CDR1 MNHEY, CDR2 SMNVEV (reference sequence). V gave up 6 bases and J gave up 5 bases, with 14 bases separating them. This CDR3 is built from 13 residues. This CDR3 is CASRKQGRNEQYF. DNA of the CDR3: TGTGCCAGCAGGAAACAGGGGAGGAACGAGCAGTACTTC.

In regard to this clone: Other DNA variants within this sample encode the same CDR3. The V call is TRBV28, the J call TRBJ1-2, with TRBD1 as a possible D gene (5 bases). This CDR3 has 13 residues. Germline values: CDR1 MDHEN, CDR2 SYDVKM. V shed 2 bases and J shed 4 bases, with 8 bases lying between them. The CDR3 bases are TGTGCCAGCAGTTTAAGGGGAGCCTATGGCTACACCTTC. Protein: CASSLRGAYGYTF.

The V gene is TRBV30, the J gene TRBJ1-1; D is unresolved. CDR1 is GTSNPN, CDR2 SVGIG, per germline (reference sequence). The V and J ends lost 0 bases and 6 bases respectively, with 8 bases between them. There are 12 residues in the CDR3. CDR3: CAWSVGISEAFF. The CDR3 DNA reads TGTGCCTGGAGTGTAGGGATCTCTGAAGCTTTCTTT.

The CDR3 spells CSVGGQGEDYEQYF. The CDR3 bases are TGCAGCGTCGGGGGACAGGGGGAGGACTACGAGCAGTACTTC. V is TRBV29-1 and J is TRBJ2-7, with 11 nucleotides matching TRBD1. Losses at the gene ends were 6 bases for V and 3 bases for J; bases not matched to a gene: 7. The CDR3 contains 14 residues. The V gene's germline CDR1 is SQVTM and CDR2 ANQGSEA.

The V gene is TRBV2, the J gene TRBJ2-1; 9 bases agree with TRBD2. The V segment lost 6 bases and the J segment 7 bases; nucleotides outside the gene matches: 7. This CDR3 is built from 14 residues. Germline loops: CDR1 SNHLY, CDR2 FYNNEI. As DNA, the CDR3 is TGTGCCAGCAGCCGGGGCGGGAGGGTGAATGAGCAGTTCTTC. Translation: CASSRGGRVNEQFF.